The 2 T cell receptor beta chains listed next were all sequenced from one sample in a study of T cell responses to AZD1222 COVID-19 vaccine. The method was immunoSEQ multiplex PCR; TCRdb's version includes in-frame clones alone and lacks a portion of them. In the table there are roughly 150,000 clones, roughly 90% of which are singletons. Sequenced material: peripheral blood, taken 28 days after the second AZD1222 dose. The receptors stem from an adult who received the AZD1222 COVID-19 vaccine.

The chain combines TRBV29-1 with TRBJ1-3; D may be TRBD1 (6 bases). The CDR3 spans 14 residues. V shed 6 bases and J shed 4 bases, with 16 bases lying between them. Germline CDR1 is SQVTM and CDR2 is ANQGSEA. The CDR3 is CSVSKGGAGNTIYF. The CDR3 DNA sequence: TGCAGCGTATCCAAGGGGGGGGCGGGAAACACCATATATTTT.

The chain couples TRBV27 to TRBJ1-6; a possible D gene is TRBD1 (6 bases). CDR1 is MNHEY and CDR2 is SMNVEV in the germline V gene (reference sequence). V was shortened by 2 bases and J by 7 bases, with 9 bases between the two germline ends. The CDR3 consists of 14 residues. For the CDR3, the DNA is TGTGCCAGCAGTTTAAGGGGGGGGAATTCACCCCTCCACTTT. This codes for CASSLRGGNSPLHF.